What follows are 26 T cell receptor beta chains derived from one specimen sequenced in a study of tumor-infiltrating lymphocytes in primary liver carcinoma. RNA and DNA were co-extracted from roughly 20-30 mg of unsorted bulk tissue. With about 470 ng total RNA as template and a constant-region primer, TCR beta cDNA was made. Sequencing libraries for TCR beta derived from three nested multiplex PCR rounds that used slightly modified ARM-PCR. For around 9 cycles apiece, the opening two PCR rounds ran with TRBV1-TRBV30 forward primers and a C-beta reverse primer. TCRdb redid the calling of the multiplex PCR reads with MiXCR, one entry per CDR3 protein. This sample has roughly 200,000 distinct CDR3 sequences; roughly 80% occur once, and the top ten carry around 18%. Sample: tumor tissue from primary liver carcinoma. The receptors originated from a man aged 35 to 55 with primary liver carcinoma and hepatitis B virus infection.

Many counts were recorded for this clonotype. The V gene is TRBV28, the J gene TRBJ2-1; TRBD1 or TRBD2 may be the D gene (5 bases each). The CDR3 is made up of 14 amino acids. Germline CDR1 MDHEN, CDR2 SYDVKM. V shed 10 bases and J shed 4 bases, with 17 bases lying between them. The CDR3 DNA is TGTGCCACCGGTCGTGGGGGTTTATACAATGAGCAGTTCTTC. This translates into CATGRGGLYNEQFF.

Regarding this clonotype: A read error may be the cause here, since a much bigger clone is one base away. The V gene is TRBV9, the J gene TRBJ1-2; no firm D call. V was clipped by 4 bases and J by 1 base, with 11 bases between them. CDR3 size: 14 residues. Germline V gives CDR1 SGDLS, CDR2 YYNGEE. CDR3 in DNA: TGTGCCAGCAGCCTCAGGCCGGTTAACTATGGCTACACCTTC. It translates to CASSLRPVNYGYTF.

Details on this clonotype: Compared with germline, one end of the junction differs, possibly owing to a read error. The chain joins TRBV29-1 to TRBJ2-3; 11 positions agree with TRBD1. CDR3 length: 14 amino acids. Germline CDR1 reads SQVTM; CDR2 reads ANQGSEA. The chain's CDR3 is CSGGQGAVTDTHYF. The CDR3 nucleotides are TGCAGCGGAGGACAGGGGGCGGTCACAGATACGCATTATTTT.

Concerning this clonotype: The missing conserved phenylalanine or tryptophan at the end of this CDR3 makes a read error likely. No DNA is shown, since the ends of the CDR3 on it are uncertain; the CDR3 is the one TCRdb lists. The rearrangement joins TRBV5-4 to TRBJ2-7; the table assigns TRBD2, which was not confirmed against the DNA. Looked up from germline, CDR1 is SGHNT and CDR2 is YYREEE (reference sequence). The CDR3 region is 14 residues in length, termini included. The CDR3 sequence: CASSLRDFPYGRYL.

Regarding this clonotype: One junction end does not reproduce the germline sequence, and a read error may be involved. The chain is built from TRBV12-3 or TRBV12-4 and TRBJ2-1; D tentatively fits TRBD1 or TRBD2 (5 bases each). The length of the CDR3 is 16 residues. CDR3 DNA: TGTGCCAGCAATTTCAGAGGGGCTAGCACCTACAATGAGCATTTCTTC. It encodes CASNFRGASTYNEHFF.

In regard to this clonotype: A much more abundant neighbour one base away suggests this may be a read error. The rearrangement joins TRBV6-5 to TRBJ2-3; no firm D call. V was cut by 2 bases and J by 11 bases, with 14 bases left in between. Germline assignment: CDR1 MNHEY and CDR2 SVGAGI. CDR3 length: 13 residues. Written as DNA, the CDR3 is TGTGCCAGCAGTTACCCGGGCCTAGGGATGCAGTATTTT. This gives the protein CASSYPGLGMQYF.

Concerning this clonotype itself: No conserved phenylalanine or tryptophan is present at the end of the CDR3, so a read error is the likely explanation. The rearrangement joins TRBV6-1 to TRBJ2-7, with 8 bases identical to TRBD2. The V segment lost 4 bases and the J segment 0 bases; nucleotides outside the gene matches: 11. The V gene's germline CDR1 is MNHNS and CDR2 SASEGT. There are 17 residues in the CDR3. DNA for the CDR3: TGTGCCAGCAGTGTAGCGGGGAGGGCTAGCGGCTCCTACGAGCAGTACTTA. This sequence encodes CASSVAGRASGSYEQYL.

Remarks on this clonotype: The junction differs from germline at one of its ends, possibly a read error. The chain employs TRBV6-6 and TRBJ2-5, with 8 bases identical to TRBD2. The CDR3 is made up of 20 amino acids. CDR1 and CDR2 from the germline V gene are MNHNY and SVGAGI (reference sequence). CDR3 DNA sequence: TGTGTCAGCAGCCAATGGGGTTTACTGACTAACGGGAGGGCCGTAGAGACCCAGTACTTC. Protein product: CVSSQWGLLTNGRAVETQYF.

Turning to this clonotype: This sequence may be a read error, since a much larger clone differs from it by one base. The chain is built from TRBV7-9 and TRBJ2-5, with D uncertain. Germline loops: CDR1 SEHNR, CDR2 FQNEAQ (reference sequence). There are 15 residues in the CDR3. Trimming took off 3 bases at V and 1 base at J, with 12 bases between the two ends. CDR3 region: CASSLVMGFQETQYF. The CDR3, as DNA: TGTGCCAGCAGCTTGGTAATGGGGTTCCAAGAGACCCAGTACTTC.

This clonotype appeared once. In DNA, the CDR3 is TGTGCCAACAACCAAGATTGGAGGACAGGCAGAGTCTACAATGAGCAGTTCTTC. Protein: CANNQDWRTGRVYNEQFF. V is TRBV4-2 and J is TRBJ2-1; TRBD1 aligns across 7 bases. This CDR3 is built from 18 residues. J was trimmed by 3 bases and V by 10 bases; bases with no gene match: 21. Germline V gives CDR1 LGHNA, CDR2 YNFKEQ.

Turning to this clonotype: A much larger clone differs by one base, so this may be a read error. The gene calls are TRBV28 and TRBJ1-5; 10 nucleotides agree with TRBD1. CDR1 is MDHEN and CDR2 is SYDVKM in the germline V gene. The CDR3 sequence is 15 residues long. CDR3 sequence reads: CASSPPGQGNQPQQF. The CDR3 DNA reads TGTGCCAGCAGTCCCCCGGGACAGGGGAATCAGCCCCAGCAATTT.

Regarding this clonotype: Sequence at one end of the junction differs from germline and may be a read error. The chain carries TRBV11-2 and TRBJ2-3; D is possibly TRBD2 (6 bases). From germline, CDR1 is SGHAT and CDR2 FQNNGV. The CDR3 contains 15 residues. The CDR3 spells CASSDGGRFTDTHYF. The CDR3 bases are TGTGCCAGCAGCGATGGAGGGAGATTTACAGATACGCATTATTTT. Full variable domain (outside the CDR3, taken from reference TRBV11-2 and TRBJ2-3): EAGVAQSPRYKIIEKRQSVAFWCNPISGHATLYWYQQILGQGPKLLIQFQNNGVVDDSQLPKDRFSAERLKGVDSTLKIQPAKLEDSAVYLCASSDGGRFTDTHYFGPGTRLTVL.

Concerning this clonotype: The junction differs from germline at one of its ends, possibly a read error. The chain uses TRBV6-6 and TRBJ1-4, with D maybe TRBD1 (5 bases). Germline V gene sequence: CDR1 MNHNY, CDR2 SVGAGI (reference sequence). This CDR3 region has 12 residues. Written as DNA, the CDR3 is TGTGCCACCAGGCGGACAAGTGAAAAACCGTTTTTT. Its translation is CATRRTSEKPFF.

This rearrangement joins TRBV20-1 to TRBJ2-1; D remains unclear. Trimming removed 3 bases at V and 8 bases at J, with 5 bases between. CDR3 size: 10 residues. Germline V gene lookup returns CDR1 DFQATT and CDR2 SNEGSKA (reference sequence). The CDR3 loop reads CSASSDEQFF. The CDR3 DNA reads as TGCAGTGCTAGTTCCGATGAGCAGTTCTTC.

Comments on this clonotype: The junction shows a germline mismatch at one end, possibly a read error. The chain joins TRBV6-5 to TRBJ1-3, with no clear D. In germline, CDR1 is MNHEY, CDR2 SVGAGI. The CDR3 loop spans 13 amino acids. The CDR3 protein is CASSSKDKNTKYF. DNA of the CDR3: TGTGCCAGCAGTTCAAAGGATAAAAACACCAAATATTTT.

The chain joins TRBV6-5 to TRBJ2-7, with 7 nucleotides matching TRBD1. CDR1 and CDR2 from the germline V gene are MNHEY and SVGAGI. The CDR3 runs 14 residues. With 10 bases clipped from V and 7 bases from J, the junction kept 16 bases outside the gene matches. The CDR3 spells CANRLDRVAYEQYF. The CDR3 region has the DNA TGTGCCAACAGGCTAGACAGGGTGGCGTATGAGCAGTACTTC.

As for this clonotype: The junction departs from the called germline gene at one end, perhaps through a read error. V usage is TRBV11-2 and J usage is TRBJ1-5; D not certain. This CDR3 is 16 amino acids long. From germline, CDR1 is SGHAT and CDR2 FQNNGV. CDR3 amino acids: CVSSLGDTGWAQPQHF. The CDR3 DNA sequence: TGTGTCAGCAGCTTAGGAGACACGGGTTGGGCACAGCCCCAGCATTTT.

Regarding this clonotype: The junction shows a germline mismatch at one end, possibly a read error. V usage is TRBV11-3 and J usage is TRBJ1-5; tentative D call: TRBD1 (5 bases). Germline CDR1 and CDR2: SGHNT and YENEEA. This CDR3 has 15 amino acids. In nucleotides, the CDR3 is TGTGCCAACAGCTTAGATCTGGGGGTGACTCAGCCCCATCATTTT. Its protein product is CANSLDLGVTQPHHF.

Details on this clonotype: The CDR3 end shows no conserved phenylalanine or tryptophan, and so a read error is likely. The V gene is TRBV11-1, the J gene TRBJ2-3; D assignment may be TRBD1 or TRBD2 (5 bases each). Deletions cut 6 bases from V and 1 base from J, with 26 bases between. Germline V gene data show CDR1 as SGHAT and CDR2 as FQDESV (reference sequence). There are 19 residues in the CDR3. CDR3 sequence: CASSSGGSSVGAGTDTQYY. In DNA form, the CDR3 reads TGTGCCAGCAGTTCTGGGGGAAGCTCTGTTGGAGCAGGCACAGATACGCAGTATTAT.

About this clonotype: This could be a read error, since a much larger clone is one nucleotide away. The chain carries TRBV5-1 and TRBJ2-1; D is possibly TRBD2 (5 bases). The CDR3 consists of 15 residues. From germline, CDR1 is SGHRS and CDR2 YFSETQ. Trimming cost V 0 bases and J 6 bases, with 13 bases left between them. CDR3 residues: CASSLETNYINEQFF. DNA of the CDR3: TGCGCCAGCAGCTTGGAGACTAACTATATCAATGAGCAGTTCTTC.

A remark on this clonotype: The junction departs from the called germline gene at one end, perhaps through a read error. The V and J genes are TRBV4-3 and TRBJ2-3; 8 bases match TRBD2. CDR3 size: 16 residues. From germline, CDR1 is LGHNA and CDR2 YSLEER. The CDR3 coding sequence is TGCTCCAGCATCCAAGAGCTAAGCGGGGGACCAGATACGCAGTATTTT. The encoded protein is CSSIQELSGGPDTQYF.

With regard to this clonotype: The junction differs from germline at one of its ends, possibly a read error. The genes are TRBV29-1 and TRBJ1-4; D not resolved. Germline CDR1 SQVTM, CDR2 ANQGSEA. CDR3 length: 10 amino acids. The CDR3 DNA reads as TGCAGCGCTTTGGGTGAAAGACTGTTTTTT. Residues: CSALGERLFF.

As concerns this clonotype: Sequence at one end of the junction differs from germline and may be a read error. This chain joins TRBV30 and TRBJ2-1; TRBD2 matches 9 bases. The V gene's germline CDR1 is GTSNPN and CDR2 SVGIG (reference sequence). This CDR3 spans 13 amino acids. CDR3 in amino acids: CAWSPSGKNEQLF. The CDR3 bases are TGTGCCTGGAGTCCTAGCGGGAAGAATGAGCAGTTATTC. The full variable domain, with the rest looked up from reference TRBV30 and TRBJ2-1, is SQTIHQWPATLVQPVGSPLSLECTVEGTSNPNLYWYRQAAGRGLQLLFYSVGIGQISSEVPQNLSASRPQDRQFILSSKKLLLSDSGFYLCAWSPSGKNEQLFGPGTRLTVL.

Worth noting for this clonotype: The conserved closing phenylalanine or tryptophan is absent in this CDR3, likely reflecting a read error. This rearrangement joins TRBV4-1 to TRBJ2-1; 7 bases line up with TRBD2. The V gene's germline CDR1 is MGHRA and CDR2 YSYEKL. The CDR3 covers 19 residues. The CDR3, as DNA: TGCGCCAGCAGCCAAGACAGAGGAGGGAGGGCCAGGGTTCGCAATGAACAGTTCCTC. The encoded protein is CASSQDRGGRARVRNEQFL.

This chain links TRBV6-5 with TRBJ2-7; perhaps D is TRBD1 or TRBD2 (5 bases each). The CDR3 runs to 16 residues. The germline gives CDR1 MNHEY, CDR2 SVGAGI. Trimming removed 5 bases from V and 10 bases from J, with 27 bases in between. CDR3 DNA sequence: TGTGCCAGCAGTGAAAGGTTGGGGACGGAGGAGTACAAACAGTACTTC. It specifies CASSERLGTEEYKQYF.

This chain links TRBV6-6 with TRBJ2-1; 8 bases fit TRBD2. The DNA matches TRBJ2-7 better at its end, which makes the J call doubtful. Germline CDR1 and CDR2: MNHNY and SVGAGI (reference sequence). This CDR3 contains 14 residues. The CDR3 spells CASSKLADYNEQYF. CDR3 coding DNA: TGTGCCAGCAGTAAACTAGCGGATTACAATGAGCAGTACTTC.